This TCR beta chain was recorded in a study of T cells in Graves' hyperthyroidism and ophthalmopathy (dated by TCRdb to between 2018 and 2021). Turning to the overall study: TCR V-J signatures able to tell the groups apart were searched for in a discovery cohort of 100 patients, of whom approximately 40 had Graves' ophthalmopathy and roughly 59 had stable Graves' hyperthyroidism. Whether ophthalmopathy could be predicted prospectively was tested in an independent validation cohort made up of about 18 hyperthyroidism patients plus 17 patients who later progressed to ophthalmopathy. The 100 or so discovery patients were divided at random into training and test sets in a 7:3 ratio. In about 6 Graves' hyperthyroidism patients, the study also compared T-cell repertoires from thyroid tissue with T-cell repertoires from blood. After sampling, hyperthyroidism patients received methimazole starting at 30 mg daily, and ophthalmopathy patients received high-dose intravenous methylprednisolone. The paper reports TCR Vbeta CDR3 sequencing of 130 to 150 peripheral blood samples: around 45 ophthalmopathy, about 75 hyperthyroidism and 17 progressor patients. General study outcomes and caveats: Most expanded thyroid clonotypes (frequency above 0.001) were also detected in blood, a finding suggesting that blood repertoires may reflect thyroid immune responses. During validation, the model predicted progression to ophthalmopathy a median of approximately 6 months ahead of onset, with almost 71% sensitivity and 72% to 80% specificity. A model built on a 13 V-J signature distinguished ophthalmopathy from stable hyperthyroidism, reaching roughly 88% sensitivity and 81.08% specificity in cross-validation and 80%/75% in testing. Sample size was not statistically predetermined, and blinding of investigators to group allocation was not performed.

A patient counted as having stable Graves' hyperthyroidism if no progression to ophthalmopathy occurred over 18 months of follow-up. Hyperthyroidism patients were newly diagnosed, with disease duration under 2 months, and aged 18 to 65 years. The study excluded patients with uncontrolled infections, other autoimmune diseases, pregnancy or lactation. Clinical symptoms, serum thyroxine and TRAb, thyroid ultrasound, and orbital computed tomography formed the basis for the diagnoses. Total RNA was extracted with Trizol reagent, and quality was checked on an Agilent 2100 Bioanalyzer. The germline V gene sets CDR1 to SQVTM and CDR2 to ANQGSEA. The CDR3 starts with the cysteine, ends with the phenylalanine, and has 13 residues. Only CDR3 DNA remains: 39 bases, in frame from the first base. Between the V and J ends, shortened by 1 base and 10 bases respectively, the junction contains 16 bases. As for this clonotype: The antigen this receptor binds is unknown. Within one base of it there is no much larger clone, and no base qualities were kept.

Amplification of TCR beta CDR3 regions was carried out from RNA transcripts. A first-round RT-PCR of the TCR CDR3 used the HTBI primer set with the Qiagen OneStep RT-PCR kit. A second multiplex PCR round built the libraries, followed by size selection and purification. The libraries were sequenced on an Illumina HiSeq2000 using paired-end 100 bp reads. In the paper's pipeline: SOAPnuke was used to process the raw data, with reads discarded if the reads contained adapters or uncalled bases, had a mean Phred below 15, or lacked an exact constant-primer or identifier match. High-quality paired reads were merged using COPE v1.2.5, and each unique nucleotide sequence was defined as a clonotype. MiTCR v1.1 was used to align the clonotypes against IMGT TRBV, TRBD and TRBJ reference segments. The analysis included only V-J combinations with a frequency above 0.0001, which together covered roughly 99% of the repertoires. A TCS score was defined as the ratio between F50 (clonal expansion) and ExV (chaos), using BLOSUM62-based TCRdist between CDR3 peptides within each V-J. Welch's t-statistics and random forest reduced roughly 540 V-J features to 13, which were used in a naive Bayes classifier (R e1071). Clones were called with MiXCR by TCRdb after fastp trimmed the public reads at Q25, and only in-frame beta chains were retained. Rows merge per CDR3 protein into single entries with the most common DNA and genes. TCRdb, rather than the study authors, made the V and J calls. This sample has a few hundred thousand distinct CDR3 sequences in its table, and 46% of those were observed once. Together, the top ten hold 8.2% of the sample.

The sequencing input was peripheral blood or thyroid tissue (not recorded which). The source of this sequence is a woman younger than 30 with Graves' hyperthyroidism. Donor details come from another sample of the same person, matched by shared clones. The rearrangement combines TRBV29-1 with TRBJ1-2; matching of 6 bases hints at TRBD1 as the D gene. The CDR3 reads CSVEVPGGGYYTF. The DNA sequence is as follows: TGCAGCGTTGAAGTCCCTGGAGGGGGATACTACACCTTC. Outside the CDR3, residues come from the reference TRBV29-1 and TRBJ1-2 proteins, so the full variable domain is: SAVISQKPSRDICQRGTSLTIQCQVDSQVTMMFWYRQQPGQSLTLIATANQGSEATYESGFVIDKFPISRPNLTFSTLTVSNMSPEDSSIYLCSVEVPGGGYYTFGSGTRLTVV.